The source of this TCR beta chain is a study of blood T cell repertoires in COVID-19. Study-level background: COVID-19 samples from acute and convalescent phases originated in the United States, Italy and Spain. The analysed material was cDNA or gDNA that came from T cells, B-cell-depleted T cells, or PBMCs.

In germline, CDR1 is LNHDA, CDR2 SQIVND (reference sequence). This CDR3 is 19 amino acids long. J gave up 2 bases and V 4 bases, and 15 bases lay outside the gene matches. This clone occurred many times. Authors' methods: Reference gene primers were amplified, and this amplification served to estimate nucleated cell counts. Some clones are missing from TCRdb's copy, which holds only in-frame ones; the method was immunoSEQ multiplex PCR. V, J and clone size were drawn from that table, and D and trimming were deduced from the DNA. The repertoire consists of 65,000 to 95,000 clones, with over 80% occurring once and the leading ten covering approximately 20%.

The sample was peripheral blood. The sequence was collected from an elderly man with active or convalescent COVID-19. The chain uses TRBV19 and TRBJ1-5; 9 bases line up with TRBD1. In DNA form, the CDR3 reads TGTGCCAGTAGTACACCGGGACAGGGCCCTTCAGCGGGCAATCAGCCCCAGCATTTT. It encodes CASSTPGQGPSAGNQPQHF.